The following is a T cell receptor (beta chain) sequence with its context. The sample is drawn from a study of blood T cell repertoires in COVID-19. Overall study: Both acute and convalescent COVID-19 samples were obtained from the United States, Italy and Spain.

Per the authors' pipeline: Amplification of reference gene primers provided the estimated nucleated cell counts. Here immunoSEQ multiplex PCR was the method, and the copy in TCRdb shows in-frame clones only, minus some. V and J calls plus clone size are reproduced from that table; the DNA served to infer D and trimming. This table has about 150,000 clones, more than 80% appearing once. Material: peripheral blood. The sequence came from a human donor with acute or convalescent COVID-19. The donor label of this sample is uncertain.

In nucleotides, the CDR3 is TGTGCTAGTGGTTACCGCGTCCCCTATGGCTACACCTTC. As protein: CASGYRVPYGYTF. The chain is built from TRBV12-5 and TRBJ1-2; no clear D gene. This CDR3 contains 13 residues. CDR1 is LGHNT, CDR2 FRNRAP, per germline. The V gene lost 4 bases and the J gene lost 4 bases, with 10 bases spanning the gap.